Reported below is one T cell receptor (beta chain). Here immunoSEQ multiplex PCR was the method, and the copy in TCRdb shows in-frame clones only, minus some. The sample carries hundreds of thousands of clones, approximately 79% recorded once. This sample is drawn from a study of shared clonotypes between healthy human individuals. CDR1 and CDR2 (germline): LNHNV, YYDKDF (reference sequence). V gave up 3 bases and J gave up 6 bases; unmatched junction bases: 7. This CDR3 contains 15 residues. The chain combines TRBV15 with TRBJ2-1; 8 bases are a match to TRBD1. The sample comprised memory CD4+ T cells sorted from blood. Subset defined: CD45RA-negative fraction. This TCR came from a woman between 25 and 40 years old in good health. CDR3 sequence reads: CATSRTGESTNEQFF. The CDR3 DNA reads as TGTGCCACCAGCAGGACAGGGGAAAGTACCAATGAGCAGTTCTTC.